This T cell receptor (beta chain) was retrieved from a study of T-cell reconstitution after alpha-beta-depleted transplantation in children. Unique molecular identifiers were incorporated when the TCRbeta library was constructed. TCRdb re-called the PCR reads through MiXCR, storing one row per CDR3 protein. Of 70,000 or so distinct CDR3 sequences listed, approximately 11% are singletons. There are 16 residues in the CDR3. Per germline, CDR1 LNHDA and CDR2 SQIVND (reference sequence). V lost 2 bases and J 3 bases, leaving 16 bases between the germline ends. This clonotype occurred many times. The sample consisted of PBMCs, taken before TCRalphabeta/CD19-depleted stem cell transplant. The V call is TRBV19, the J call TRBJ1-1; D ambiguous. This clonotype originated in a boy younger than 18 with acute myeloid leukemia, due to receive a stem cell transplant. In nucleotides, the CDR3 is TGTGCCAGTAGTATAAGTCTGTCGATGGGTGACACTGAAGCTTTCTTT. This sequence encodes CASSISLSMGDTEAFF.